What follows are 15 T cell receptor beta chains derived from one specimen sequenced in a study of T cell changes during pregnancy in multiple sclerosis. TCRdb keeps only in-frame clones here, not all; method: immunoSEQ multiplex PCR. The sample has about 17,000 clones, 80% to 90% seen once. The source was CD8+ T cells from peripheral blood mononuclear cells, collected in the second trimester of pregnancy. These receptors were collected from a female donor in good health, enrolled as a control in a pregnancy study.

The gene calls are TRBV2 and TRBJ1-2, with D hard to call. CDR3 length: 12 residues. V lost 0 bases to trimming and J lost 7 bases, with 6 bases between them. The germline V gene encodes CDR1 SNHLY and CDR2 FYNNEI. The CDR3 nucleotides read TGTGCCAGCAGTGAAGCGCGCGTTGGCTACACCTTC. It codes for CASSEARVGYTF.

This clone is a singleton in its sample. CDR3 sequence reads: CASSEWAGQIYGYTF. The CDR3 bases are TGTGCCAGCAGTGAATGGGCGGGACAGATCTATGGCTACACCTTC. The chain is built from TRBV2 and TRBJ1-2; TRBD1 matches at 7 bases. Germline trimming cut 2 bases from V and 4 bases from J; bases unmatched to any gene: 7. The V gene's germline CDR1 is SNHLY and CDR2 FYNNEI. The CDR3 is 15 residues long.

With regard to this clone: At one end, the junction sequence differs from germline, possibly due to a read error. The rearrangement links TRBV6-1 to TRBJ1-5; 9 bases map to TRBD1. The CDR3 has 19 amino acids. CDR1 and CDR2 from the germline V gene are MNHNS and SASEGT. For the CDR3, the DNA is TGTGCCAGCAGCGAAGATCCTGGGGGGACAGGGCAGGGCAATCAGCCCCAGCATTTT. As protein: CASSEDPGGTGQGNQPQHF.

This chain links TRBV28 with TRBJ1-1, with TRBD1 as a possible D gene (5 bases). This CDR3 is 12 amino acids long. Trimming took off 2 bases at V and 7 bases at J, with 8 bases between the two ends. In germline, CDR1 is MDHEN, CDR2 SYDVKM. CDR3 sequence reads: CASSLRQLEAFF. CDR3 sequence (DNA): TGTGCCAGCAGTTTACGACAGCTTGAAGCTTTCTTT.

The V gene is TRBV6-4, the J gene TRBJ2-3; D is perhaps TRBD2 (6 bases). The V end lost 0 bases, the J end lost 3 bases, and 10 bases lay between the germline ends. The CDR3 runs to 15 residues. Germline values: CDR1 MRHNA, CDR2 SNTAGT. The CDR3 protein is CASSDSSGGTDTQYF. The CDR3 coding sequence is TGTGCCAGCAGTGACTCGAGCGGAGGGACAGATACGCAGTATTTT.

The chain is built from TRBV6-4 and TRBJ2-2, with unresolved D. The CDR3 extends over 13 amino acids. Germline V lookup: CDR1 MRHNA, CDR2 SNTAGT. V lost 8 bases and J 4 bases, leaving 11 bases between the germline ends. The CDR3 DNA is TGTGCCAGCCGCCTCGGTAGCACCGGGGAGCTGTTTTTT. It is translated as CASRLGSTGELFF.

The rearrangement links TRBV4-3 to TRBJ2-3, with 10 bases matching TRBD1. The V gene end was trimmed by 2 bases and the J gene end by 8 bases; junction bases not matched to a gene: 7. This CDR3 contains 15 residues. Germline V gene lookup returns CDR1 LGHNA and CDR2 YSLEER. CDR3 in DNA: TGCGCCAGCAGCCAAAGACAGGGGGCCCTTGGTACGCAGTATTTT. The encoded protein is CASSQRQGALGTQYF.

The chain employs TRBV5-6 and TRBJ2-3; maybe TRBD1 (10 bases). Germline V gives CDR1 SGHDT, CDR2 YYEEEE. The CDR3 consists of 15 residues. Trimming took 7 bases from V and 7 from J, leaving 22 bases between them. The CDR3 loop reads CASAGGDRGRYTQYF. In DNA, the CDR3 is TGTGCCAGCGCGGGGGGGGACAGGGGTCGGTATACGCAGTATTTT.

A few counts support this clone. This rearrangement joins TRBV28 to TRBJ2-7; weak D call: TRBD1 (6 bases). CDR3 size: 13 residues. Trimming took 6 bases from V and 1 from J, leaving 10 bases between them. Germline V gives CDR1 MDHEN, CDR2 SYDVKM. This chain's CDR3 is CASRRGLSYEQYF. DNA of the CDR3: TGTGCCAGCAGGAGGGGGTTGTCCTACGAGCAGTACTTC.

The V and J genes are TRBV27 and TRBJ1-1; no clear D. Trimming left V 2 bases short and J 6 bases short, with 19 bases between. The CDR3 has 16 amino acids. Germline CDR1 reads MNHEY; CDR2 reads SMNVEV (reference sequence). In nucleotides, the CDR3 is TGTGCCAGCAGTTTAAGAGGAGGCAGTCTGCACGCTGAAGCTTTCTTT. It encodes CASSLRGGSLHAEAFF.

The J gene is TRBJ1-5, the V gene TRBV12-5; the match to TRBD1 covers 7 bases. Germline CDR1 LGHNT, CDR2 FRNRAP. Trimming removed 3 bases from V and 0 bases from J; junction bases left unmatched: 2. There are 15 residues in the CDR3. The CDR3 sequence: CASGFDRDSNQPQHF. The CDR3 DNA sequence: TGTGCTAGTGGTTTCGACAGGGATAGCAATCAGCCCCAGCATTTT. Drawing the rest from reference TRBV12-5 and TRBJ1-5, the complete variable domain is DARVTQTPRHKVTEMGQEVTMRCQPILGHNTVFWYRQTMMQGLELLAYFRNRAPLDDSGMPKDRFSAEMPDATLATLKIQPSEPRDSAVYFCASGFDRDSNQPQHFGDGTRLSIL.

This chain links TRBV6-5 with TRBJ1-1, with 7 bases identical to TRBD1. Trimming cost V 5 bases and J 4 bases; bases outside gene matches: 10. There are 15 residues in the CDR3. Looked up from germline, CDR1 is MNHEY and CDR2 is SVGAGI. Here the CDR3 DNA reads TGTGCCAGCAGTCCCCTTAGTCAGGGGGGCACTGAAGCTTTCTTT. Translating gives CASSPLSQGGTEAFF.

The chain is built from TRBV7-9 and TRBJ2-7; the D gene is possibly TRBD2 (5 bases). Germline V gene lookup returns CDR1 SEHNR and CDR2 FQNEAQ (reference sequence). V shed 5 bases and J shed 9 bases, with 23 bases lying between them. This CDR3 has 15 amino acids. Here the CDR3 reads CASSGQAASPSGQYF. The CDR3 DNA follows: TGTGCCAGCAGCGGTCAAGCGGCGTCCCCCTCAGGGCAGTACTTC.

This chain uses TRBV6-5 with TRBJ2-7, with 9 bases matching TRBD1. CDR1 is MNHEY and CDR2 is SVGAGI in the germline V gene. The trim removed 5 bases at V and 3 bases at J, leaving 8 bases unmatched. The CDR3 covers 15 residues. Here the CDR3 DNA reads TGTGCCAGCAGTCAAGGGACAGGGAATCGCTACGAGCAGTACTTC. This translates into CASSQGTGNRYEQYF.

The chain links TRBV7-9 to TRBJ2-3; 12 bases fit TRBD2. V dropped 4 bases and J dropped 3; count of bases not matched to a gene: 5. The CDR3 runs 16 residues. Looked up from germline, CDR1 is SEHNR and CDR2 is FQNEAQ (reference sequence). CDR3: CASSSSGGGKTDTQYF. For the CDR3, the DNA is TGTGCCAGCAGCTCTAGCGGGGGGGGTAAGACAGATACGCAGTATTTT.